The clone carrying this T cell receptor (beta chain) came up once. Its antigen is currently unknown. Different DNA sequences within this sample yield the same CDR3. CDR1 is LNHDA, CDR2 SQIVND, per germline (reference sequence). The V end was cut by 7 bases, the J end by 0 bases, with 16 bases between. CDR3 length equals 16 residues. Only in-frame clones appear in the TCRdb table, and some are missing; sequencing was by immunoSEQ multiplex PCR. Among 95,000 to 100,000 clones, roughly 92% were seen once, and the ten largest hold approximately 12%. The data originate from a study of T cell responses to AZD1222 COVID-19 vaccine. Study conclusions and caveats: There were mostly white British donors and more females than males, and clonal diversity was possibly underestimated.

The origin of this receptor is an adult in good health. The J gene is TRBJ1-5, the V gene TRBV19, with a weak D call TRBD1 (5 bases). The sample here was peripheral blood, taken on day 0 of AZD1222 vaccination. The CDR3 nucleotides are TGTGCCAGTACTTTGGGGCAGGGAAATAGCAATCAGCCCCAGCATTTT. It translates to CASTLGQGNSNQPQHF.